Shown below are 14 T cell receptor beta chains from a single sample sequenced in a study of blood T cell repertoires in COVID-19. Using immunoSEQ multiplex PCR, the repertoire was profiled, and TCRdb retains in-frame clones only, with some absent. The sample has 200,000 to 250,000 clones, around 80% seen once. Source material: peripheral blood. Receptors were obtained from a woman aged 80 or over with active or convalescent COVID-19.

The CDR3: CASSYSQPGQGYGYTF. CDR3 coding DNA: TGTGCCAGCAGTTACTCACAACCTGGACAGGGCTATGGCTACACCTTC. The rearrangement uses TRBV6-5 and TRBJ1-2, with TRBD1 identical over 8 bases. The CDR3 is 16 amino acids. V lost 0 bases to trimming and J lost 4 bases; unmatched junction nucleotides: 7. Germline V gives CDR1 MNHEY, CDR2 SVGAGI.

V is TRBV6-6 and J is TRBJ2-1; 7 bases agree with TRBD2. The CDR3 has 12 amino acids. V was pared by 2 bases and J by 14 bases, with 6 bases of the junction left unmatched. CDR1 and CDR2 (germline): MNHNY, SVGAGI (reference sequence). CDR3 nucleotides: TGTGCCAGCAGTTACCAGGCGGGAGTGAAGTTCTTC. Its protein is CASSYQAGVKFF.

The chain recombines TRBV19 with TRBJ2-3; D might be TRBD1 (5 bases). CDR3 size: 17 residues. Germline CDR1 reads LNHDA; CDR2 reads SQIVND (reference sequence). Trimming pared 0 bases from V and 3 bases from J, leaving 16 bases between. This chain's CDR3 is CASSIDREGEGTDTQYF. The CDR3 coding sequence is TGTGCCAGTAGTATAGATCGCGAAGGGGAAGGGACAGATACGCAGTATTTT.

The chain is built from TRBV25-1 and TRBJ2-7; D remains unclear. The CDR3 runs to 12 residues. Germline lookup yields CDR1 MGHDK and CDR2 SYGVNS. Trimming removed 4 bases at V and 3 bases at J, with 7 bases between. CDR3 protein: CASSAPYYEQYF. In DNA, the CDR3 is TGTGCCAGCAGTGCCCCTTACTACGAGCAGTACTTC.

The V call is TRBV19, the J call TRBJ2-7, with 9 bases lining up with TRBD1. In germline, CDR1 is LNHDA, CDR2 SQIVND (reference sequence). After removal of 4 bases from V and 0 bases from J, the junction contained 4 bases not matched to a gene. The CDR3 extends over 15 amino acids. The CDR3 sequence is CASSKPGQGSYEQYF. The CDR3 coding sequence is TGTGCCAGTAGTAAACCGGGACAGGGCTCCTACGAGCAGTACTTC.

This chain connects TRBV7-8 to TRBJ1-2; the match to TRBD1 covers 8 bases. There are 14 residues in the CDR3. J lost 4 bases, V lost 1 base, and 2 bases had no gene match. Looked up from germline, CDR1 is SGHVS and CDR2 is FQNEAQ. The CDR3 here is CASSLVGTGYGYTF. The CDR3 coding sequence is TGTGCCAGCAGCTTAGTGGGGACAGGCTATGGCTACACCTTC.

The rearrangement uses TRBV2 and TRBJ2-1; TRBD1 agrees at 9 bases. The V gene end was trimmed by 4 bases and the J gene end by 9 bases; junction bases not matched to a gene: 7. Germline loops: CDR1 SNHLY, CDR2 FYNNEI. The CDR3 is 14 amino acids. CDR3 sequence: CASSAGQGFGEQFF. DNA of the CDR3: TGTGCCAGCAGTGCGGGACAGGGTTTCGGTGAGCAGTTCTTC.

The CDR3 bases are TGTGCCAGCAGCTTGAGTCCAACAGGGCAGGGAAACACCATATATTTT. It specifies CASSLSPTGQGNTIYF. The chain joins TRBV5-5 to TRBJ1-3, with D possibly TRBD1 on 6 matching bases. The CDR3 runs 16 residues. CDR1 and CDR2 from the germline V gene are SGHKS and YYEKEE (reference sequence). V gave up 1 base and J gave up 4 bases, with 15 bases separating them. Full variable domain (missing parts from reference TRBV5-5 and TRBJ1-3): DAGVTQSPTHLIKTRGQQVTLRCSPISGHKSVSWYQQVLGQGPQFIFQYYEKEERGRGNFPDRFSARQFPNYSSELNVNALLLGDSALYLCASSLSPTGQGNTIYFGEGSWLTVV.

The chain combines TRBV4-1 with TRBJ1-6; TRBD1 might be the D (5 bases). The CDR3 consists of 14 residues. Trimming took 0 bases from V and 12 from J, leaving 12 bases between them. CDR1 and CDR2 from the germline V gene are MGHRA and YSYEKL. Written as DNA, the CDR3 is TGCGCCAGCAGCCAAGATCCTGGAAGGGGACCCCTCCACTTT. This sequence encodes CASSQDPGRGPLHF.

The CDR3 loop reads CASRRGGEGGGYTF. The DNA for the CDR3 is TGTGCCAGCAGAAGGGGCGGGGAGGGGGGAGGCTACACCTTC. The chain uses TRBV27 and TRBJ1-2; D may be TRBD1 (6 bases). V lost 6 bases and J 8 bases, leaving 19 bases between the germline ends. This CDR3 spans 14 amino acids. CDR1 and CDR2 (germline): MNHEY, SMNVEV (reference sequence).

This clone appeared a single time. CDR3 loop: CASSPMDRDFLTEAFF. The CDR3 DNA reads as TGTGCCAGCAGTCCAATGGACAGGGACTTTTTGACTGAAGCTTTCTTT. The chain joins TRBV6-6 to TRBJ1-1; 8 nucleotides line up with TRBD1. V was pared by 5 bases and J by 5 bases, with 13 bases of the junction left unmatched. This CDR3 spans 16 amino acids. Germline CDR1 reads MNHNY; CDR2 reads SVGAGI (reference sequence).

This clone appeared a few times. This chain uses TRBV19 with TRBJ1-5, with D possibly being TRBD1 (5 bases). V lost 7 bases and J 4 bases, leaving 14 bases between the germline ends. CDR3 length: 14 residues. CDR1 is LNHDA, CDR2 SQIVND, per germline (reference sequence). The CDR3 nucleotides are TGTGCCAGTATGGAGGGGCAGCGAAATCAGCCCCAGCATTTT. Residues: CASMEGQRNQPQHF.

J is TRBJ1-1 and V is TRBV19; D unresolved. Germline assignment: CDR1 LNHDA and CDR2 SQIVND (reference sequence). Trimming shortened V by 3 bases and J by 5 bases, and 10 bases separated the two germline ends. The CDR3 spans 13 residues. The chain's CDR3 is CASSIPGKTEAFF. In DNA, the CDR3 is TGTGCCAGTAGTATCCCGGGGAAAACTGAAGCTTTCTTT.

This clone turned up a few times. The rearrangement joins TRBV19 to TRBJ1-1; D is possibly TRBD1 (6 bases). The CDR3 runs to 16 residues. Germline V gives CDR1 LNHDA, CDR2 SQIVND (reference sequence). The V end lost 3 bases, the J end lost 3 bases, and 17 bases lay between the germline ends. The DNA of the CDR3 is TGTGCCAGTAGTATCTGGGGCAGGGGTCTTGACACTGAAGCTTTCTTT. Its protein is CASSIWGRGLDTEAFF. The full variable domain, in which reference TRBV19 and TRBJ1-1 provide the parts outside the CDR3, is DGGITQSPKYLFRKEGQNVTLSCEQNLNHDAMYWYRQDPGQGLRLIYYSQIVNDFQKGDIAEGYSVSREKKESFPLTVTSAQKNPTAFYLCASSIWGRGLDTEAFFGQGTRLTVV.